These T cell receptor beta chains were read from a single sample in a study of cytomegalovirus exposure and HLA in healthy donors. Some clones are missing from TCRdb's copy, which holds only in-frame ones; the method was immunoSEQ multiplex PCR. The sample includes 200,000 to 300,000 clones, approximately 83% of them seen just once. Sequenced material: PBMCs. These receptors originate from a woman in her 30s in good health and CMV-seropositive. Both conserved end residues are part of each CDR3. A D gene is named only where the DNA matches it firmly. Part of the rows lack a size; the others show once, few, many or a class for expanded clones.

clone size	V gene	J gene	D gene	CDR3 protein	CDR3 DNA
few	TRBV10-2	TRBJ1-1	.	CASQDDARGSGTEAFF	TGCGCCAGCCAAGATGACGCTCGGGGGAGTGGCACTGAAGCTTTCTTT
.	TRBV4-2	TRBJ1-1	.	CASSQGAGKNTEAFF	TGTGCCAGCAGCCAAGGGGCAGGGAAAAACACTGAAGCTTTCTTT
.	TRBV11-2	TRBJ1-1	.	CASSLRGGTEAFF	TGTGCCAGCAGCTTACGGGGAGGTACTGAAGCTTTCTTT
few	TRBV11-3	TRBJ2-5	TRBD2	CASSSGLSGGGQETQYF	TGTGCCAGCAGCTCGGGCCTTAGCGGGGGTGGACAAGAGACCCAGTACTTC
.	TRBV5-8	TRBJ1-4	.	CASSQGTLATNEKLFF	TGTGCCAGCAGTCAGGGGACCTTAGCAACTAATGAAAAACTGTTTTTT
.	TRBV28	TRBJ2-7	.	CASSLRGSEQYF	TGTGCCAGCAGTTTGCGAGGAAGCGAGCAGTACTTC
.	TRBV18	TRBJ1-1	TRBD1	CASSPMGQGLLNTEAFF	TGTGCCAGCTCACCAATGGGACAGGGTCTTTTGAACACTGAAGCTTTCTTT
.	TRBV5-6	TRBJ2-7	.	CASSSRAGFEYEQYF	TGTGCCAGCAGCTCTCGGGCAGGGTTCGAATACGAGCAGTACTTC
few	TRBV30	TRBJ2-7	TRBD1	CAWSTTWTGQYEQYF	TGTGCCTGGAGTACAACCTGGACAGGGCAATACGAGCAGTACTTC
.	TRBV30	TRBJ2-1	.	CAWGPYSGPINEQFF	TGTGCCTGGGGGCCTTACAGCGGTCCCATCAATGAGCAGTTCTTC
.	TRBV11-2	TRBJ1-5	.	CASGGSNQPQHF	TGTGCCAGCGGAGGTAGCAATCAGCCCCAGCATTTT
.	TRBV10-3	TRBJ1-2	TRBD1	CAISPNRGQNYGYTF	TGTGCCATCAGTCCCAACAGGGGGCAGAACTATGGCTACACCTTC